Listed below are T cell receptor beta chains from one sample, sequenced in a study of T cell clonotyping in hematopoietic cell transplantation. Profiling relied on immunoSEQ multiplex PCR, and the TCRdb table lists in-frame clones only, not all of them. The repertoire holds about 16,000 clones, with 80% to 95% as singletons. Sequenced sample: peripheral blood mononuclear cells. The receptors derive from a man in his forties or fifties in good health. Some clones in this sample may be carry-over from other donors' samples. Both conserved end residues are part of each CDR3.

>TRBV6-8|17|TRBJ2-7
CASSEGHSGSLPYEQYF
>TRBV11-2|15|TRBJ1-6
CASSLRDRGFSPLHF
>TRBV9|13|TRBJ2-2
CASSVGLSGELFF
>TRBV7-2|14|TRBJ2-7
CASSLVAGYDEQYF
>TRBV2|14|TRBJ1-5
CASRYTGSNQPQHF
>TRBV5-1|13|TRBJ1-1
CASSLATNTEAFF
>TRBV28|13|TRBJ2-7
CASSSPREREQYF
>TRBV6-5|14|TRBJ1-6
CASSRHRGNSPLHF
>TRBV14|15|TRBJ2-1
CASSLGTSSYNEQFF
>TRBV6-6|14|TRBJ1-5
CASSYVGENQPQHF
>TRBV6-5|15|TRBJ1-3
CASSYSGSSGNTIYF
>TRBV6-4|15|TRBJ2-3
CASTESGGSTDTQYF
>TRBV11-3|15|TRBJ2-1
CASSLVSAGVNEQFF
>TRBV9|14|TRBJ2-7
CASSVGDRGYEQYF
>TRBV30|12|TRBJ1-1
CAWSVAGPYAFF
>TRBV2|15|TRBJ1-5
CASDDGQGSNQPQHF
>TRBV5-1|13|TRBJ2-3
CASSPDSTDTQYF
>TRBV5-1|18|TRBJ2-3
CASSPQPSSGASTDTQYF
>TRBV10-3|13|TRBJ2-1
CAISNSPYNEQFF
>TRBV30|12|TRBJ2-5
CAWTGLGETQYF
>TRBV7-6|14|TRBJ2-7
CASSPNTASYEQYF
>TRBV5-1|16|TRBJ1-2
CASSLGDREGGYGYTF
>TRBV19|15|TRBJ1-4
CASTQTRGRLEKLFF
>TRBV30|14|TRBJ1-1
CAWSTGQGFNEAFF
>TRBV28|15|TRBJ2-7
CASSPGTSRSYEQYF
>TRBV6-5|12|TRBJ2-5
CASSYRGETQYF
>TRBV27|14|TRBJ2-7
CASSRRAGQERQYF
>TRBV29-1|12|TRBJ1-5
CSVGEGAQPQHF
>TRBV2|15|TRBJ2-2
CASLPNRGGTGELFF
>TRBV6-5|16|TRBJ2-7
CASSYFSGTVSYEQYF
>TRBV30|11|TRBJ1-2
CAWSQSYGYTF
>TRBV6-5|13|TRBJ1-5
CASSYSAGEPQHF
>TRBV5-6|11|TRBJ1-1
CASSRGEKAFF
>TRBV11-3|13|TRBJ2-2
CASSPTRSGELFF
>TRBV30|14|TRBJ2-7
CAWSSGGFDYEQYF
>TRBV2|15|TRBJ2-7
CASSEAGAARREQYF
>TRBV9|17|TRBJ2-5
CASSVGGLAGYQETQYF
>TRBV25-1|12|TRBJ2-5
CASSWGQETQYF
>TRBV5-6|12|TRBJ2-7
CASRDSKGEQYF
>TRBV27|15|TRBJ1-1
CASSLYGGENTEAFF
>TRBV4-2|15|TRBJ2-7
CASSQAGQGTYEQYF
>TRBV6-5|14|TRBJ1-2
CASSYQGAGSGYTF
>TRBV11-3|15|TRBJ2-7
CASSLDPSGIYEQYF
>TRBV6-5|14|TRBJ2-2
CASRARVGSGELFF
>TRBV11-3|15|TRBJ2-7
CASSLASGGAYEQYF
>TRBV4-3|15|TRBJ1-2
CASSPSGPEDYGYTF
>TRBV2|14|TRBJ1-2
CASMGQGYISGYTF
>TRBV5-3|15|TRBJ1-6
CARRRSDPPDSPLHF
>TRBV19|15|TRBJ1-1
CASSLGNRPNTEAFF
>TRBV19|13|TRBJ2-7
CASSMGLANEQYF
>TRBV6-5|13|TRBJ1-5
CASSGGSNQPQHF
>TRBV11-1|16|TRBJ2-5
CASSPRGLADQETQYF